This TCR beta chain was sequenced during a study of blood T cells in healthy people across ages. The CDR3 runs 15 residues. The V gene's germline CDR1 is MNHEY and CDR2 SVGEGT. V lost 0 bases and J lost 0, with 8 bases in between. This clonotype was seen a few times. Through a sample-barcoded 5' primer and a J-beta primer mix, a second PCR was run for roughly 7 to 12 cycles. A template-switch adaptor that had 12 random nucleotides put a tag on each cDNA molecule. MiXCR, run by TCRdb on the 5' RACE reads, gives a single entry per CDR3 protein. Counted here are 750,000 to 850,000 distinct CDR3 sequences, 20% to 25% occurring once; the ten biggest clones make up approximately 3.7%. This sample was shared with a second study, whose subject was T cells of mothers and their children. From that study: Reads recorded for TCR beta CDR3 numbered over 8 million per mother and several million per child.

Sequenced input: blood. The receptor was derived from a boy younger than 18 in good health. The V gene is TRBV6-2 or TRBV6-3, the J gene TRBJ1-1; D is possibly TRBD1 (5 bases). The CDR3, as DNA: TGTGCCAGCAGTTACTCGACGGGGGTGAACACTGAAGCTTTCTTT. Its protein product is CASSYSTGVNTEAFF.